The rows below give T cell receptor beta chains drawn from one sample of a study of T cell responses to AZD1222 COVID-19 vaccine. Repertoires were generated with immunoSEQ multiplex PCR, while TCRdb's copy carries only in-frame clones and drops some. This sample has 90,000 to 120,000 clones, with about 95% found just once. Sample: peripheral blood, taken on day 0 of AZD1222 vaccination. The receptors shown here come from an adult in good health. Each CDR3 is given with its conserved first and last residue. The order of the fields is clone size, J gene, D gene, V gene, CDR3 DNA, CDR3 protein. A D gene is named only where the DNA matches it firmly. Where a row states a size, it is once, few, many or the class of an expanded clone; other rows omit it.

- TRBJ1-1 - TRBV5-4 TGTGCCAGCAGCTTGGACGGACGGGGCACTGAAGCTTTCTTT CASSLDGRGTEAFF
- TRBJ1-6 - TRBV7-3 TGTGCCAGCAGCTTAAGCCCAGGACACAATTCACCCCTCCACTTT CASSLSPGHNSPLHF
- TRBJ1-2 - TRBV5-5 TGTGCCAGCAGCTTCGCCCCTAACTATGGCTACACCTTC CASSFAPNYGYTF
once TRBJ2-7 - TRBV6-5 TGTGCCAGCAGTTACTCGCCGCAGGGCTACGAGCAGTACTTC CASSYSPQGYEQYF
- TRBJ1-3 - TRBV7-8 TGTGCCAGCAGCCGAGAACAGGGAGGGATAAACACCATATATTTT CASSREQGGINTIYF
- TRBJ2-1 - TRBV7-9 TGTGCCAGCAGCTTAGGAAGTGGAAGCTCCTACAATGAGCAGTTCTTC CASSLGSGSSYNEQFF
- TRBJ1-1 - TRBV6-5 - CASSKGVAGGARIFF
once TRBJ2-5 - TRBV15 TGTGCCACACAGGGAAGGAGAGAAGAGACCCAGTACTTC CATQGRREETQYF
- TRBJ2-3 TRBD2 TRBV5-1 TGCGCCAGCAGGCCCACCCTAGCGGACACAGATACGCAGTATTTT CASRPTLADTDTQYF
- TRBJ1-4 - TRBV6-4 TGTGCCAGCAGCATTCCGAGGAGGGGAACAACTAATGAAAAACTGTTTTTT CASSIPRRGTTNEKLFF
- TRBJ2-7 TRBD2 TRBV7-8 TGTGCCAGCCGTAGCGGGAGGCTTACCTACGAGCAGTACTTC CASRSGRLTYEQYF
- TRBJ1-2 - TRBV4-1 TGCGCCAGCAGCCAAGATAGCGGGGGACGGCTGGGCTACACCTTC CASSQDSGGRLGYTF
few TRBJ2-5 - TRBV3-1/TRBV3-2 TGTGCCAGCAGCCAAGACGCCCTCACCTTGGGTGTGGGGGAGACCCAGTACTTC CASSQDALTLGVGETQYF
- TRBJ2-1 - TRBV7-9 TGTGCCAGCAGCCCGACTAGTGTCGATGAGCAGTTCTTC CASSPTSVDEQFF
- TRBJ1-5 - TRBV19 TGTGCCAGTAGTCCTGCTCGGTTTAGCAATCAGCCCCAGCATTTT CASSPARFSNQPQHF
- TRBJ2-1 - TRBV4-1 TGCGCCAGCAGCCAAGAATCCCGTTCTGGGGGGGAGCAGTTCTTC CASSQESRSGGEQFF
- TRBJ1-1 - TRBV9 TGTGCCAGCAGCGTAGAGGCAGGCCGGAACACTGAAGCTTTCTTT CASSVEAGRNTEAFF
- TRBJ1-2 TRBD1 TRBV27 TGTGCCAGCCGACAGGGACAGACTAACTATGGCTACACCTTC CASRQGQTNYGYTF
- TRBJ2-1 - TRBV1 TGCACCAGCAGCCAAGATTGTAGGCATTTGAGGAGAGCGGGGGGCAGGAATGAGCAGTTCTTC CTSSQDCRHLRRAGGRNEQFF
- TRBJ2-3 TRBD2 TRBV5-1 TGCGCCAGCAGCTGGGGGGGTTTTCGCGGCGGTAGCACAGATACGCAGTATTTT CASSWGGFRGGSTDTQYF
- TRBJ2-1 TRBD2 TRBV11-2 TGTGCCAGACGTACTAGCGGGGACTACAATGAGCAGTTCTTC CARRTSGDYNEQFF
- TRBJ2-1 TRBD2 TRBV27 TGTGCCAGCAGTTCGGGAGGACAAGACGCGTCGGTTGAGCAGTTCTTC CASSSGGQDASVEQFF
- TRBJ2-3 TRBD2 TRBV19 TGTGCCAGTAGGAGCCTAGCGGGGGGCACAGATACGCAGTATTTT CASRSLAGGTDTQYF
- TRBJ2-7 TRBD2 TRBV6-5 TGTGCCAGCAGTTACGGCGGCGGGGGGGCTTCCTACGAGCAGTACTTC CASSYGGGGASYEQYF
once TRBJ1-1 - TRBV3-1/TRBV3-2 TGTGCCAGCAGCCTATCAGGTTTGTCCACTGAAGCTTTCTTT CASSLSGLSTEAFF
- TRBJ1-5 - TRBV7-2 TGTGCCAGCAGGATGACAGTTACACAGCCCCAGCATTTT CASRMTVTQPQHF
- TRBJ1-6 - TRBV27 TGTGCCAGCAGTTTACTTTCTCGCCCTACGAGCTCCTATAATTCACCCCTCCACTTT CASSLLSRPTSSYNSPLHF
- TRBJ2-3 - TRBV11-2 TGTGCCAGCAGCTTAATGGATAGCACAGATACGCAGTATTTT CASSLMDSTDTQYF
- TRBJ1-2 - TRBV7-2 TGTGCCAGCAGTCGCGACCAGGGAGTGGACGGCTACACCTTC CASSRDQGVDGYTF
- TRBJ2-2 TRBD2 TRBV14 TGTGCCAGCAGCCAAAGAATAACTAGCGGTTACACCGGGGAGCTGTTTTTT CASSQRITSGYTGELFF
- TRBJ2-3 - TRBV11-3 TGTGCCAGCAGCGGGAGTCCACGGGCAGATACGCAGTATTTT CASSGSPRADTQYF
- TRBJ2-7 - TRBV6-6 TGTGCCAGCAGTTCCTCCGGGCGGTACGAGCAGTACTTC CASSSSGRYEQYF
- TRBJ1-6 - TRBV5-1 TGCGCCAGCAGCTTTCAGCCAGGGGTTGATTCACCCCTCCACTTT CASSFQPGVDSPLHF
- TRBJ1-1 - TRBV10-3 TGTGCCATCAGCGGGACGGTGAACACTGAAGCTTTCTTT CAISGTVNTEAFF
- TRBJ2-7 TRBD1 TRBV14 TGTGCCAGCAGCCAAGATAAAGGACAGGGGACCTCCTACGAGCAGTACTTC CASSQDKGQGTSYEQYF
- TRBJ1-6 TRBD1 TRBV28 TGTGCCAGCAGGTATCCAGGGGGCGAGGCTTCACCCCTCCACTTT CASRYPGGEASPLHF
- TRBJ1-1 - TRBV11-2 TGTGCCAGCGGCGACTTCGGGGTAGAAGGCACTGAAGCTTTCTTT CASGDFGVEGTEAFF
- TRBJ2-1 - TRBV4-1 TGCGCCAGCAGCCAAGTGGGCGGGAATGAGCAGTTCTTC CASSQVGGNEQFF
- TRBJ2-6 - TRBV15 TGTGCCACCAGCAGAGACCAGGGAGCGTCTGGGGCCAACGTCCTGACTTTC CATSRDQGASGANVLTF
- TRBJ2-6 TRBD1 TRBV10-3 TGTGCCATCAGTGAAACACCGGGACAGGGGATGTTGAGTGGGGCCAACGTCCTGACTTTC CAISETPGQGMLSGANVLTF
- TRBJ2-3 - TRBV6-6 TGTGCCAGCAGTCCACCATCCACAGATACGCAGTATTTT CASSPPSTDTQYF
- TRBJ1-1 - TRBV11-3 TGTGCCAGCACCTCCGTTGTATCTGAAGCTTTCTTT CASTSVVSEAFF
once TRBJ1-1 - TRBV5-1 TGCGCCAGCAGCTTGGTAGGTAGGTCTGAAGCTTTCTTT CASSLVGRSEAFF
- TRBJ1-4 TRBD1 TRBV27 TGTGCCAGCAGTAGCATCGGACAGGGCCCTAATGAAAAACTGTTTTTT CASSSIGQGPNEKLFF
once TRBJ2-7 - TRBV7-3 TGTGCCAGCAGCTGCAGGGGTTCCGAGCGCGAGCAGTACTTC CASSCRGSEREQYF
- TRBJ1-2 - TRBV19 TGTGCCAGTAGTATAATGATCGGGGGTAATTACTATGGCTACACCTTC CASSIMIGGNYYGYTF
once TRBJ1-2 - TRBV24-1 TGTGCCACCGGTGACCTTTTGCGCTATGGCTACACCTTC CATGDLLRYGYTF
- TRBJ2-6 - TRBV18 TGTGCCAGCTCATCCTCTATTTTGGTTTCTGGGGCCAACGTCCTGACTTTC CASSSSILVSGANVLTF